A single sample is the source of the 20 T cell receptor beta chains below, sequenced in a study of T cell responses to AZD1222 COVID-19 vaccine. The table came from immunoSEQ multiplex PCR; TCRdb's copy has only in-frame clones and leaves some out. The sample has 15,000 to 20,000 clones; 89% are singletons. Sample: peripheral blood, taken 28 days after the second AZD1222 dose. These receptors all stem from an adult who received the AZD1222 COVID-19 vaccine.

This rearrangement joins TRBV18 to TRBJ1-1; 7 bases map to TRBD1. This CDR3 has 16 amino acids. Trimming took 0 bases from V and 3 from J; bases not matched to a gene: 7. Germline values: CDR1 KGHSH, CDR2 LQKENI. CDR3: CASSPPSRGRDTEAFF. Written as DNA, the CDR3 is TGTGCCAGCTCACCACCGTCAAGGGGGCGGGACACTGAAGCTTTCTTT.

The V call is TRBV6-1, the J call TRBJ1-2; possible D gene TRBD1, 5 bases. In germline, CDR1 is MNHNS, CDR2 SASEGT. The V gene lost 2 bases and the J gene lost 7 bases, with 17 bases spanning the gap. This CDR3 comprises 15 residues. The CDR3 loop reads CASSEPRGGDGGYTF. The DNA for the CDR3 is TGTGCCAGCAGTGAACCCCGGGGTGGGGACGGTGGCTACACCTTC.

V is TRBV7-8 and J is TRBJ1-5; D not certain. Germline CDR1 is SGHVS and CDR2 is FQNEAQ. The V end was cut by 0 bases, the J end by 8 bases, with 14 bases between. CDR3 size: 15 residues. The CDR3 coding sequence is TGTGCCAGCAGCTTAGCCGACCAGCCTGCGGAGCCCCAGCATTTT. It codes for CASSLADQPAEPQHF.

This rearrangement joins TRBV28 to TRBJ2-7; D call uncertain. V was shortened by 5 bases and J by 2 bases, with 22 bases between the two germline ends. The CDR3 length is 17 residues. In germline, CDR1 is MDHEN, CDR2 SYDVKM. The CDR3 loop is CASSPAVGSTTTYEQYF. CDR3 sequence (DNA): TGTGCCAGCAGTCCGGCCGTGGGCAGTACCACGACCTACGAGCAGTACTTC.

This sequence joins TRBV19 and TRBJ1-5, with D possibly matching TRBD1 (5 bases). This CDR3 is built from 16 residues. V was shortened by 3 bases and J by 0 bases, with 12 bases between the two germline ends. Germline values: CDR1 LNHDA, CDR2 SQIVND (reference sequence). The chain's CDR3 is CASSIREGDSNQPQHF. Written as DNA, the CDR3 is TGTGCCAGTAGTATCAGGGAGGGTGATAGCAATCAGCCCCAGCATTTT.

The V gene is TRBV2, the J gene TRBJ1-1; 7 bases fit TRBD1. The CDR3 spans 13 residues. CDR1 is SNHLY and CDR2 is FYNNEI in the germline V gene. J lost 1 base, V lost 5 bases, and 1 base had no gene match. CDR3 region: CASSRTGNTEAFF. CDR3 DNA: TGTGCCAGCAGTAGGACAGGGAACACTGAAGCTTTCTTT.

The V and J genes are TRBV11-2 and TRBJ2-3; 8 bases line up with TRBD2. The CDR3 is 17 residues long. Germline V lookup: CDR1 SGHAT, CDR2 FQNNGV. Trimming took 5 bases from V and 4 from J; bases not matched to a gene: 14. CDR3 DNA sequence: TGTGCCAGCAGCCTCTCGGGGCTTGCGGGAGGAGCAGATACGCAGTATTTT. Translated, it gives CASSLSGLAGGADTQYF.

This chain uses TRBV19 with TRBJ2-3; the D gene is possibly TRBD2 (7 bases). The CDR3 totals 17 residues. The germline CDR1 and CDR2 sequences are LNHDA and SQIVND (reference sequence). The V end was cut by 3 bases, the J end by 2 bases, with 18 bases between. The CDR3 is CASSIGGGGRLTDTQYF. The CDR3 nucleotides read TGTGCCAGTAGTATCGGGGGAGGGGGGCGACTCACAGATACGCAGTATTTT.

This chain links TRBV6-5 with TRBJ2-3; D ambiguous. The germline gives CDR1 MNHEY, CDR2 SVGAGI. The CDR3 has 12 amino acids. Trimming took off 5 bases at V and 3 bases at J, with 6 bases between the two ends. The CDR3 spells CASSPRTDTQYF. CDR3 nucleotides: TGTGCCAGCAGTCCGAGAACAGATACGCAGTATTTT.

The V call is TRBV11-2, the J call TRBJ1-5; perhaps TRBD1 as D (5 bases). The germline V and J ends were trimmed by 5 bases and 5 bases, with 28 bases remaining between them. The CDR3 spans 19 residues. CDR1 is SGHAT and CDR2 is FQNNGV in the germline V gene. This CDR3 reads CASSPLEQGLDGWDQPQHF. The CDR3 nucleotides are TGTGCCAGCAGCCCCCTTGAGCAGGGACTGGACGGCTGGGATCAGCCCCAGCATTTT.

The chain couples TRBV20-1 to TRBJ1-1, with D hard to call. Trimming shortened V by 6 bases and J by 1 base, and 6 bases separated the two germline ends. Germline CDR1 reads DFQATT; CDR2 reads SNEGSKA (reference sequence). The length of the CDR3 is 11 residues. Here the CDR3 DNA reads TGCAGTGCAGAACAGAACACTGAAGCTTTCTTT. The encoded protein is CSAEQNTEAFF.

The chain uses TRBV7-9 and TRBJ1-5; D call uncertain. CDR3 length equals 13 residues. Trimming cost V 1 base and J 4 bases, with 5 bases left between them. In germline, CDR1 is SEHNR, CDR2 FQNEAQ (reference sequence). The CDR3 reads CASSLEPNQPQHF. CDR3 bases: TGTGCCAGCAGCTTAGAACCGAATCAGCCCCAGCATTTT.

This chain connects TRBV27 to TRBJ2-2; no clear D gene. CDR1 and CDR2 from the germline V gene are MNHEY and SMNVEV (reference sequence). V lost 1 base, J lost 2 bases, and 8 bases lay in between. The CDR3 spans 15 residues. The CDR3 region has the DNA TGTGCCAGCAGTTTATTAGGCATAAACACCGGGGAGCTGTTTTTT. Translation gives CASSLLGINTGELFF.

CDR3 sequence (DNA): TGCGCCAGCAGGGACGGACAGAACACAGATACGCAGTATTTT. Its translation: CASRDGQNTDTQYF. The rearrangement links TRBV10-2 to TRBJ2-3, with a possible D match to TRBD1 (6 bases). V was shortened by 6 bases and J by 2 bases, with 12 bases between the two germline ends. CDR3 length equals 14 residues. Germline values: CDR1 WSHSY, CDR2 SAAADI.

The chain joins TRBV18 to TRBJ2-7, with D hard to call. The V gene lost 1 base and the J gene lost 0 bases, with 13 bases spanning the gap. Germline V gene data show CDR1 as KGHSH and CDR2 as LQKENI. The CDR3 totals 16 residues. The CDR3 DNA is TGTGCCAGCTCACCACAGGCCGACCTAAGCTCCTACGAGCAGTACTTC. Translation gives CASSPQADLSSYEQYF.

V usage is TRBV2 and J usage is TRBJ1-2; 9 bases align to TRBD1. Trimming cost V 7 bases and J 5 bases; bases outside gene matches: 8. CDR1 is SNHLY, CDR2 FYNNEI, per germline. The CDR3 loop spans 14 amino acids. The CDR3 DNA follows: TGTGCCAGCAACCCGGGACAGGGAAAGTATGGCTACACCTTC. It yields the protein CASNPGQGKYGYTF.

The CDR3 sequence is CASSPLRGGTDTQYF. The CDR3 DNA sequence: TGTGCCAGCTCACCACTGCGGGGGGGCACAGATACGCAGTATTTT. J is TRBJ2-3 and V is TRBV18, with 8 bases fitting TRBD2. The germline V gene has CDR1 KGHSH and CDR2 LQKENI. The CDR3 runs 15 residues. V was clipped by 1 base and J by 1 base; unmatched bases: 1.

This rearrangement joins TRBV6-5 to TRBJ2-3, with D possibly TRBD2 on 6 matching bases. Germline values: CDR1 MNHEY, CDR2 SVGAGI. The CDR3 totals 14 residues. V was cut by 6 bases and J by 0 bases, with 10 bases left in between. CDR3 in amino acids: CASSPGLSTDTQYF. The CDR3 nucleotides are TGTGCCAGCAGCCCGGGACTCAGCACAGATACGCAGTATTTT.

The chain couples TRBV18 to TRBJ2-3, with no clear D. The V gene's germline CDR1 is KGHSH and CDR2 LQKENI. V was trimmed by 4 bases and J by 0 bases, leaving 5 bases between them. This CDR3 region has 13 residues. The CDR3 sequence is CASSLYSTDTQYF. The CDR3 coding sequence is TGTGCCAGCTCACTGTACAGCACAGATACGCAGTATTTT.

This rearrangement joins TRBV29-1 to TRBJ1-1, with D uncertain. Germline assignment: CDR1 SQVTM and CDR2 ANQGSEA. This CDR3 has 13 residues. Trimming shortened V by 3 bases and J by 0 bases, and 8 bases separated the two germline ends. The CDR3 loop is CSVEVNMNTEAFF. Here the CDR3 DNA reads TGCAGCGTTGAGGTAAACATGAACACTGAAGCTTTCTTT.